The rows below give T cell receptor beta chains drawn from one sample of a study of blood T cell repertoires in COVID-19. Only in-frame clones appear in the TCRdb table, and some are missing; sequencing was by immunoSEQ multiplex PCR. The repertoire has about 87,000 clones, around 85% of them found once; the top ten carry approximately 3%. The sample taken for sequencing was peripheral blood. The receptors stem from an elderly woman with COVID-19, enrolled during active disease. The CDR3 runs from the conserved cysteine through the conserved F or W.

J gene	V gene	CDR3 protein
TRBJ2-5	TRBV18	CASSPTGGSRETQYF
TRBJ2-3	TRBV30	CAWSVTSGGRAQYF
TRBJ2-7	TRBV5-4	CASSSDRAPYEQYF
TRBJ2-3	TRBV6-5	CASSYRETDTQYF
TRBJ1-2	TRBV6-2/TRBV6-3	CASSHLFDGYTF
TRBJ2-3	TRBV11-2	CASSPFGGFTDTQYF
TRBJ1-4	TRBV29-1	CTVGRGTGGEKLFF
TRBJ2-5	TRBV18	CASSAIQGAAGETQYF
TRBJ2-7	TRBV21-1	CASSKDRTSGSHEQYF
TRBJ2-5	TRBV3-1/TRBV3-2	CASGGGIQETQYF
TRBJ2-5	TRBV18	CASSPRAGTQETQYF
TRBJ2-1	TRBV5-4	CASSPDVAGGIRGEQFF
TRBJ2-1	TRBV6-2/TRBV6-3	CASSYSAGSLLFF
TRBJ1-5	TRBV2	CASSEARGYQPQHF
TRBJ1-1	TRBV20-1	CSASGSKGFGDEAFF
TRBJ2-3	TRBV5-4	CASSSGQGQRWGTDTQYF
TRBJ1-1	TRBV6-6	CASSYSFPGDSEAFF
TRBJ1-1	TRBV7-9	CASSSTRDRAEDTEAFF
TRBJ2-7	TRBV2	CARSGTGLYEQYF
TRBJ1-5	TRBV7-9	CASSSGTGLNSNQPQHF